This T cell receptor beta chain emerged from a study of blood T cell repertoires in COVID-19. Trimming removed 4 bases at V and 5 bases at J, with 11 bases between. Per germline, CDR1 LGHNA and CDR2 YSLEER. The CDR3 totals 13 residues. The assay was immunoSEQ multiplex PCR, and TCRdb's table has in-frame clones only and misses some. Here the sample spans more than 70,000 clones, about nine tenths being singletons. Specimen: peripheral blood. This TCR came from a woman aged 50 to 60 with active or convalescent COVID-19. The rearrangement uses TRBV4-3 and TRBJ2-5, with D tentatively TRBD2 (5 bases). The CDR3 nucleotides are TGCGCCAGCAGCCTCCGGACGGGGGAGACCCAGTACTTC. This codes for CASSLRTGETQYF.